Detailed here is one TCR beta chain. V was shortened by 8 bases and J by 6 bases, with 16 bases between the two germline ends. Germline CDR1 and CDR2: MNHEY and SMNVEV (reference sequence). This CDR3 has 13 residues. The sample is drawn from a study of blood T cell repertoires in COVID-19. At the level of the study: T cells, B-cell-depleted T cells, or PBMCs supplied cDNA or gDNA.

Original processing methods: By means of reference gene primer amplification, nucleated cell counts were estimated. Clones were read by immunoSEQ multiplex PCR, and TCRdb kept only the in-frame ones, dropping some. The DNA was the basis for D and trimming; V, J and clone size are from that table. The sample has approximately 240,000 clones, around four fifths seen once. What was sequenced was peripheral blood. The V gene is TRBV27, the J gene TRBJ1-2; D gene uncertain. The receptor was isolated from a woman in her sixties or seventies with active or convalescent COVID-19. CDR3 nucleotide sequence: TGTGCCAGCTCCCCGTACCTAGGCCATGGCTACACCTTC. Amino acids: CASSPYLGHGYTF.